Included here is one T cell receptor beta chain sequence, with context. Antigen: not known. TCRdb reanalysed the 5' RACE reads using MiXCR and keeps one entry per CDR3 protein. The table includes 360,000 or so distinct CDR3 sequences, roughly 11% detected once. This record belongs to a study of T cells after yellow fever vaccination. Study overall: Low-cell-number fractions underwent preparation using SMART-Seq v4 Ultra Low Input.

General study findings and limits: Primary-vaccination clones mostly resurfaced post-booster (nearly 97% CD4, roughly 87% CD8). FACS-sorted repertoires could harbor abundant contaminating bulk-population clonotypes. Researchers noted that a small share of clonotypes showed up in both CD4 and CD8 compartments.

This CDR3 has 15 amino acids. Germline CDR1 is SGHKS and CDR2 is YYEKEE (reference sequence). Trimming cost V 4 bases and J 4 bases, with 18 bases left between them. The sequence was collected from a man aged 18 to 35 who received the YFV17D yellow fever vaccine. The chain carries TRBV5-5 and TRBJ2-7, with a tentative D call TRBD1 (7 bases). The specimen was PBMCs, collected on the day of the first yellow fever vaccination. The CDR3 DNA reads as TGTGCCAGCAGCCGCGGGACAGTTAAGTCGTACGAGCAGTACTTC. Protein: CASSRGTVKSYEQYF.